This T cell receptor beta chain was observed in a study of beta chain features in type 1 diabetes. The V gene's germline CDR1 is MNHEY and CDR2 SVGAGI. The ends were cut back, 5 bases at V and 2 bases at J, with 10 bases in the middle. The CDR3 is 14 residues long. A CD45RO/CCR7/CD25/CD127/CD95/CD27 panel sorted naive, central memory, regulatory and stem cell-like memory CD4+ cells. Findings and limits, study-wide: Any role of HLA type in TCRB rearrangement remained unresolved here.

As for this clone: Its antigen is still unknown.

Investigators reverse transcribed all isolated RNA, so they sequenced expressed TCRB transcripts. Profiled with immunoSEQ multiplex PCR; TCRdb holds only in-frame clones, not every one. The sample has 900,000 or so clones; roughly 15% are singletons. The chain joins TRBV6-5 to TRBJ1-5; D gene uncertain. The sample taken for sequencing was naive CD4+ T cells from blood. This sequence was found in a woman younger than 35 in good health. The chain's CDR3 is CASSQRVGNQPQHF. Written as DNA, the CDR3 is TGTGCCAGCAGTCAACGGGTGGGCAATCAGCCCCAGCATTTT.